The present entry profiles one T cell receptor (beta chain) with its context. Its antigen is as yet unknown. The germline V and J ends were trimmed by 1 base and 5 bases, with 13 bases remaining between them. Germline lookup yields CDR1 SGHRS and CDR2 YFSETQ. This CDR3 region has 14 residues. The PCR used 60 Vbeta and 13 Jbeta primers. Produced via immunoSEQ multiplex PCR; TCRdb's table is partial and in-frame only. The sample is made up of more than 95,000 clones, and the top ten hold over 0.8% of it. The data belong to a study of cytomegalovirus exposure and HLA in healthy donors. Whole-study findings and limits: Sequencing probably produced one cluster of sequence variants that were highly shared. The study had only CMV serostatus as immune exposure information. Common viral pathogens (according to a later analysis) appeared linked to several of the most significant clusters.

Sequencing used PBMCs. This chain links TRBV5-1 with TRBJ2-7; D possibly corresponds to TRBD1 (6 bases). The clonotype comes from a man between 18 and 35 years old in good health and CMV-seronegative. The CDR3 here is CASSLITGKDEQYF. The DNA for the CDR3 is TGCGCCAGCAGCTTGATAACAGGGAAGGACGAGCAGTACTTC.